One sample yielded the 26 T cell receptor beta chains listed below, sequenced in a study of CD8+CD57+ T cells in acquired aplastic anemia. According to the study, genomic DNA was the template for TCR beta VDJ and CDR3 profiling. TCRdb independently ran MiXCR on the reads; one entry per CDR3 protein. The sample shows roughly 190,000 distinct CDR3 sequences, around 45% of them seen only once. Selection for sequencing was limited to patients who had shown CD8+CD57+ cell expansion by flow cytometry. The sample was sorted CD4+, CD8+, or CD8+CD57+ T cells (not recorded which) from PBMCs. The source is a human donor with aplastic anemia.

The chain is built from TRBV10-1 and TRBJ2-1; possibly TRBD2 for D (6 bases). CDR1 and CDR2 (germline): WNHNN, SYGVQD (reference sequence). Trimming removed 4 bases at V and 7 bases at J, with 20 bases between. The CDR3 has 16 amino acids. CDR3 DNA sequence: TGCGCCAGCAGTGCGTTATCGTGGGGAGCGGGTAATGAGCAGTTCTTC. Its translation: CASSALSWGAGNEQFF.

Ten or more counts support this clonotype. Here the CDR3 DNA reads TGTGCCAGCAGCTTAGGGGGAACCCTTAACTATGGCTACACCTTC. Its translation is CASSLGGTLNYGYTF. This chain uses TRBV7-9 with TRBJ1-2, with D unclear. The CDR3 extends over 15 amino acids. Germline-derived CDR1 and CDR2 are SEHNR and FQNEAQ (reference sequence). Trimming took 1 base from V and 1 from J, leaving 10 bases between them.

The sample holds a few counts of this clonotype. The chain uses TRBV12-3 or TRBV12-4 and TRBJ2-2, with a possible D match to TRBD1 (6 bases). This CDR3 spans 19 amino acids. The V end was cut by 3 bases, the J end by 4 bases, with 24 bases between. The CDR3 spells CASSFEMGASPGGTGELFF. Here the CDR3 DNA reads TGTGCCAGCAGTTTCGAAATGGGGGCTAGCCCGGGCGGCACCGGGGAGCTGTTTTTT.

The chain has TRBV5-1 and TRBJ1-1, with TRBD1 as a possible D gene (6 bases). V was trimmed by 2 bases and J by 4 bases, leaving 15 bases between them. The CDR3 is made up of 15 amino acids. Germline loops: CDR1 SGHRS, CDR2 YFSETQ. This CDR3 is CASSFRQGMSTEAFF. The CDR3 DNA reads TGCGCCAGCAGCTTTAGGCAGGGGATGAGCACTGAAGCTTTCTTT.

V usage is TRBV2 and J usage is TRBJ1-1; D is unresolved. The germline CDR1 and CDR2 sequences are SNHLY and FYNNEI. This CDR3 contains 13 residues. The V end lost 4 bases, the J end lost 0 bases, and 6 bases lay between the germline ends. CDR3 sequence reads: CASSAGMNTEAFF. CDR3 DNA: TGTGCCAGCAGTGCCGGCATGAACACTGAAGCTTTCTTT.

This rearrangement joins TRBV19 to TRBJ1-6; TRBD1 matches at 7 bases. CDR1 is LNHDA, CDR2 SQIVND, per germline (reference sequence). V lost 5 bases and J lost 4; bases outside the gene matches: 5. The CDR3 covers 15 residues. The CDR3 DNA follows: TGTGCCAGTAGTCCGGGGACAGAGTATAATTCACCCCTCCACTTT. This codes for CASSPGTEYNSPLHF.

The chain joins TRBV19 to TRBJ2-7; 8 nucleotides match TRBD2. The CDR3 has 15 residues. Germline loops: CDR1 LNHDA, CDR2 SQIVND (reference sequence). V lost 4 bases and J lost 1; bases outside the gene matches: 6. CDR3 bases: TGTGCCAGTAGTACAACTAGCGGCCCTTCCTACGAGCAGTACTTC. It encodes CASSTTSGPSYEQYF.

V is TRBV4-1 and J is TRBJ2-6; 7 bases are a match to TRBD2. V shed 4 bases and J 2 bases; nucleotides not matched to a gene: 14. The CDR3 is 19 amino acids. Per germline, CDR1 MGHRA and CDR2 YSYEKL. The CDR3 sequence: CASSRPAPPGTTGANVLTF. DNA for the CDR3: TGCGCCAGCAGCCGACCAGCACCCCCCGGGACTACTGGGGCCAACGTCCTGACTTTC.

This clonotype showed up many times. The V gene is TRBV19, the J gene TRBJ2-3; D might be TRBD2 (5 bases). The CDR3 sequence is 13 residues long. V shed 5 bases and J shed 1 base, with 7 bases lying between them. CDR1 LNHDA and CDR2 SQIVND come from the germline V gene (reference sequence). This CDR3 reads CASSAGRTDTQYF. In DNA, the CDR3 is TGTGCCAGTAGTGCGGGCCGCACAGATACGCAGTATTTT.

CDR3 sequence (DNA): TGCAGTGCTACCGACGGGGGGGACGAGGTTTCACCCCTCCACTTT. This sequence encodes CSATDGGDEVSPLHF. The rearrangement links TRBV20-1 to TRBJ1-6; a possible D gene is TRBD1 (5 bases). The length of the CDR3 is 15 residues. Trimming removed 4 bases at V and 9 bases at J, with 19 bases between. Looked up from germline, CDR1 is DFQATT and CDR2 is SNEGSKA (reference sequence).

This clonotype appeared a single time. Given a much more abundant clone one base away, this may be a read error. V and J are TRBV6-1 and TRBJ1-1, with a possible D match to TRBD1 (5 bases). The germline V gene has CDR1 MNHNS and CDR2 SASEGT. The ends were cut back, 8 bases at V and 4 bases at J, with 11 bases in the middle. The CDR3 is 12 amino acids. The CDR3 nucleotides read TGTGCCAGCGGGACTGCGGTCACTGAAGCTTTCTTT. Protein: CASGTAVTEAFF.

The chain has TRBV2 and TRBJ2-1; D tentatively reads TRBD1 or TRBD2 (5 bases each). Germline V gives CDR1 SNHLY, CDR2 FYNNEI. This CDR3 has 15 residues. V lost 5 bases and J lost 2, with 13 bases in between. CDR3 nucleotides: TGTGCCAGCAGTCCCACGGTGGGGGCCTACAATGAGCAGTTCTTC. It yields the protein CASSPTVGAYNEQFF.

This clonotype was detected a few times. The chain has TRBV2 and TRBJ2-3; 12 bases map to TRBD2. This CDR3 spans 18 amino acids. V was clipped by 0 bases and J by 1 base; unmatched bases: 5. Germline assignment: CDR1 SNHLY and CDR2 FYNNEI. The CDR3 sequence: CASSEALRTSGGTDTQYF. In nucleotides, the CDR3 is TGTGCCAGCAGTGAAGCGCTCCGGACTAGCGGGGGCACAGATACGCAGTATTTT.

The chain combines TRBV24-1 with TRBJ2-1; 7 bases are shared with TRBD1. The germline CDR1 and CDR2 sequences are KGHDR and SFDVKD. V was pared by 10 bases and J by 4 bases, with 9 bases of the junction left unmatched. The CDR3 has 14 residues. The CDR3: CATRDRDSYNEQFF. The CDR3, as DNA: TGTGCCACAAGGGATCGGGACAGTTACAATGAGCAGTTCTTC.

This clonotype was recorded a few times. Compared with germline, one end of the junction differs, possibly owing to a read error. The chain joins TRBV6-5 to TRBJ1-1; D ambiguous. This CDR3 contains 15 residues. Germline loops: CDR1 MNHEY, CDR2 SVGAGI. In DNA, the CDR3 is TGTGCCGGCAGATCAAGGTACGGGCGCAATGCTGAAGCTTTCTTT. Translated, it gives CAGRSRYGRNAEAFF.

This clonotype was recorded a few times. At one boundary the junction diverges from the germline segment, which might be a read error. The chain joins TRBV7-3 to TRBJ2-7; TRBD1 aligns across 9 bases. This CDR3 region has 13 residues. Germline CDR1 SGHTA, CDR2 FQGTGA. The DNA of the CDR3 is TGCAGCGTTCGGGACAGGGCACCCCACGAGCAGCACTTC. Its translation: CSVRDRAPHEQHF.

This clonotype was seen repeatedly, ten times or more. The chain links TRBV7-2 to TRBJ1-1; D not resolved. The CDR3 length is 13 residues. Germline-derived CDR1 and CDR2 are SGHTA and FQGNSA. V lost 7 bases to trimming and J lost 4 bases, with 13 bases between them. As DNA, the CDR3 is TGTGCCAGCAAAGTTATGCGTTCCACTGAAGCTTTCTTT. It specifies CASKVMRSTEAFF.

This clonotype was seen repeatedly, ten times or more. This chain joins TRBV11-3 and TRBJ1-1; no clear D. V was pared by 1 base and J by 0 bases, with 9 bases between. The CDR3 is 15 residues long. Germline values: CDR1 SGHNT, CDR2 YENEEA. CDR3 loop: CASSLVPSLNTEAFF. The CDR3, as DNA: TGTGCCAGCAGCTTAGTACCCTCATTGAACACTGAAGCTTTCTTT. Full variable domain (missing parts from reference TRBV11-3 and TRBJ1-1): EAGVVQSPRYKIIEKKQPVAFWCNPISGHNTLYWYLQNLGQGPELLIRYENEEAVDDSQLPKDRFSAERLKGVDSTLKIQPAELGDSAVYLCASSLVPSLNTEAFFGQGTRLTVV.

This sequence joins TRBV3-1 and TRBJ1-1; weak D call: TRBD1 (6 bases). This CDR3 region has 14 residues. Germline V gene data show CDR1 as LGHDT and CDR2 as YNNKEL (reference sequence). V lost 4 bases and J 5 bases, leaving 14 bases between the germline ends. In nucleotides, the CDR3 is TGTGCCAGCAGCCTTCGGGGGCAGGGGACTGAAGCTTTCTTT. This gives the protein CASSLRGQGTEAFF.

The sample holds a few counts of this clonotype. The chain carries TRBV6-1 and TRBJ2-3; D call uncertain. Germline V gene data show CDR1 as MNHNS and CDR2 as SASEGT. The CDR3 is 16 residues long. Trimming pared 1 base from V and 1 base from J, leaving 12 bases between. The CDR3 coding sequence is TGTGCCAGCAGTGAAGGAACTCCCCTCGGCACAGATACGCAGTATTTT. Translating it yields CASSEGTPLGTDTQYF.

The chain joins TRBV5-1 to TRBJ2-7, with TRBD1 identical over 7 bases. With 0 bases clipped from V and 0 bases from J, the junction kept 6 bases outside the gene matches. In germline, CDR1 is SGHRS, CDR2 YFSETQ. This CDR3 region has 16 residues. CDR3 amino acids: CASSLAPGQSSYEQYF. The CDR3 nucleotides read TGCGCCAGCAGCTTGGCCCCGGGACAGAGCTCCTACGAGCAGTACTTC.

This clonotype has only a few counts. The chain links TRBV24-1 to TRBJ1-5, with D maybe TRBD1 (6 bases). Per germline, CDR1 KGHDR and CDR2 SFDVKD. Between the trimmed V and J ends, which lost 11 bases and 6 bases, there was a span of 19 bases. This CDR3 spans 14 amino acids. CDR3 nucleotide sequence: TGTGCCAGCAGCCCCGTGGGGGGCGGTCAGCCCCAGCATTTT. It encodes CASSPVGGGQPQHF.

This clonotype was observed many times. The chain carries TRBV20-1 and TRBJ2-2; the D gene is possibly TRBD2 (6 bases). Trimming took off 2 bases at V and 8 bases at J, with 15 bases between the two ends. Germline-derived CDR1 and CDR2 are DFQATT and SNEGSKA (reference sequence). This CDR3 region has 14 residues. The CDR3 loop is CSARSGGQVGELFF. The DNA for the CDR3 is TGCAGTGCTAGATCCGGAGGGCAGGTGGGGGAGCTGTTTTTT.

The rearrangement links TRBV10-3 to TRBJ2-1, with 7 nucleotides matching TRBD1. The CDR3 loop spans 13 amino acids. V trimming: 7 bases; J trimming: 3 bases; junction bases outside the gene matches: 3. CDR1 is ENHRY, CDR2 SYGVKD, per germline. The CDR3 DNA reads as TGTGCCATCACCAGACAGGGCTACAATGAGCAGTTCTTC. Translating gives CAITRQGYNEQFF.

This clonotype was counted at least ten times. The rearrangement links TRBV12-3 or TRBV12-4 to TRBJ2-7, with unresolved D. The CDR3 length is 13 residues. Trimming cost V 2 bases and J 5 bases, with 10 bases left between them. The CDR3 loop reads CASSLMGWDEQYF. The CDR3 nucleotides read TGTGCCAGCAGTTTAATGGGCTGGGACGAGCAGTACTTC.

This clonotype was recorded once. It is likely a read error, because the conserved phenylalanine at the end of the CDR3 is missing. The chain carries TRBV7-2 and TRBJ2-7; TRBD2 is a possible D gene (7 bases). V was trimmed by 2 bases and J by 2 bases, leaving 13 bases between them. The CDR3 runs 15 residues. Germline CDR1 is SGHTA and CDR2 is FQGNSA. CDR3 sequence: CASSLYRGAAYEQYL. The CDR3 DNA is TGTGCCAGCAGCTTATACCGGGGGGCCGCCTACGAGCAGTACCTC.